These 14 T cell receptor beta chains were sequenced from one sample in a study of cytomegalovirus exposure and HLA in healthy donors. With 60 Vbeta and 13 Jbeta primers, the PCR was carried out. Only in-frame clones appear in the TCRdb table, and some are missing; sequencing was by immunoSEQ multiplex PCR. This table holds over 110,000 clones, over 75% found once. The sample taken for sequencing was PBMCs. The receptors stem from a male donor in good health and CMV-seronegative.

The chain employs TRBV2 and TRBJ2-1; D possibly corresponds to TRBD2 (6 bases). The germline V and J ends were trimmed by 4 bases and 6 bases, with 13 bases remaining between them. The CDR3 runs to 14 residues. Germline V gene data show CDR1 as SNHLY and CDR2 as FYNNEI. The CDR3 sequence is CASSGLGGINEQFF. CDR3 nucleotide sequence: TGTGCCAGCAGTGGGTTGGGGGGAATCAATGAGCAGTTCTTC.

The V and J genes are TRBV9 and TRBJ2-1; TRBD2 aligns across 11 bases. This CDR3 region has 15 residues. With 4 bases clipped from V and 7 bases from J, the junction kept 7 bases outside the gene matches. CDR1 is SGDLS, CDR2 YYNGEE, per germline. The CDR3 sequence: CASSSRLAGINEQFF. For the CDR3, the DNA is TGTGCCAGCAGCTCGCGACTAGCGGGAATTAATGAGCAGTTCTTC.

This chain connects TRBV7-3 to TRBJ2-7; 10 bases are shared with TRBD2. CDR1 is SGHTA and CDR2 is FQGTGA in the germline V gene. V gave up 5 bases and J gave up 7 bases; unmatched junction bases: 11. The CDR3 is made up of 15 amino acids. The CDR3 nucleotides read TGTGCCAGCAGCGTCAACCCGGGACTAGCGATAGAGCAGTACTTC. This sequence encodes CASSVNPGLAIEQYF.

The chain employs TRBV5-4 and TRBJ2-5; 14 bases align to TRBD2. Trimming at V came to 4 bases and at J to 1 base, leaving 0 bases not matched to a gene. The length of the CDR3 is 15 residues. Per germline, CDR1 SGHNT and CDR2 YYREEE (reference sequence). CDR3 bases: TGTGCCAGCAGCGGGACTAGCGGGGGCCAAGAGACCCAGTACTTC. Amino acids: CASSGTSGGQETQYF.

The CDR3 reads CAIRGQGGEYEQYF. DNA of the CDR3: TGTGCCATCAGGGGACAGGGGGGGGAGTACGAGCAGTACTTC. The chain uses TRBV10-3 and TRBJ2-7; TRBD1 matches 11 bases. In germline, CDR1 is ENHRY, CDR2 SYGVKD. V trimming: 6 bases; J trimming: 4 bases; junction bases outside the gene matches: 5. The CDR3 length is 14 residues.

The rearrangement links TRBV4-2 to TRBJ1-2, with a tentative D call TRBD1 (6 bases). CDR3 size: 16 residues. Trimming cost V 1 base and J 1 base, with 13 bases left between them. CDR1 and CDR2 (germline): LGHNA, YNFKEQ. CDR3 amino acids: CASSQGGTGNNYGYTF. CDR3 in DNA: TGTGCCAGCAGCCAAGGGGGTACAGGGAATAACTATGGCTACACCTTC.

V gene TRBV7-8 combines with J gene TRBJ2-5, with TRBD2 identical over 8 bases. The CDR3 runs to 18 residues. With V trimmed by 5 bases and J by 2 bases, 16 bases remained unmatched. From germline, CDR1 is SGHVS and CDR2 FQNEAQ. CDR3 residues: CASSRPLRRLATQETQYF. For the CDR3, the DNA is TGTGCCAGCAGCCGACCCCTGAGGAGACTAGCGACTCAAGAGACCCAGTACTTC.

The V gene is TRBV27, the J gene TRBJ2-5; D might be TRBD1 (5 bases). TRBJ2-7 matches the DNA end more closely, so the J call is doubtful. Germline V CDR1 and CDR2: MNHEY, SMNVEV (reference sequence). The CDR3 covers 15 residues. The CDR3 here is CASRIGVMAAYEQYF. CDR3 nucleotide sequence: TGTGCCAGCAGGATAGGGGTAATGGCGGCCTACGAGCAGTACTTC.

The gene calls are TRBV5-1 and TRBJ2-7; 9 nucleotides line up with TRBD1. From germline, CDR1 is SGHRS and CDR2 YFSETQ. The ends lost 3 bases at V and 7 bases at J; junction bases unmatched: 11. The CDR3 is 15 amino acids. CDR3 in amino acids: CASSSPGQGVLEQYF. The CDR3 nucleotides read TGCGCCAGCAGCTCCCCGGGACAGGGTGTCTTGGAGCAGTACTTC.

This chain links TRBV19 with TRBJ1-5; D is ambiguous. Germline-derived CDR1 and CDR2 are LNHDA and SQIVND (reference sequence). The length of the CDR3 is 15 residues. Deletions cut 2 bases from V and 0 bases from J, with 8 bases between. This CDR3 is CASSIIGYSNQPQHF. CDR3 bases: TGTGCCAGTAGTATAATCGGTTATAGCAATCAGCCCCAGCATTTT.

This chain links TRBV10-3 with TRBJ2-2; maybe TRBD2 (5 bases). Trimming left V 0 bases short and J 3 bases short, with 23 bases between. Germline V CDR1 and CDR2: ENHRY, SYGVKD. The CDR3 totals 20 residues. CDR3 nucleotide sequence: TGTGCCATCAGTGAGTCACCAGCCGACGGTAGCGCCGAAGACACCGGGGAGCTGTTTTTT. Translated, it gives CAISESPADGSAEDTGELFF.

This chain connects TRBV10-3 to TRBJ2-7; D perhaps matches TRBD1 (6 bases). V was shortened by 5 bases and J by 8 bases, with 13 bases between the two germline ends. The CDR3 is made up of 12 amino acids. CDR1 ENHRY and CDR2 SYGVKD come from the germline V gene. CDR3 loop: CAISQDSIKQYF. The CDR3, as DNA: TGTGCCATCAGTCAGGACAGTATTAAGCAGTACTTC.

The chain links TRBV18 to TRBJ1-5, with D hard to call. Germline V lookup: CDR1 KGHSH, CDR2 LQKENI. This CDR3 contains 15 residues. Trimming took off 6 bases at V and 6 bases at J, with 18 bases between the two ends. CDR3 residues: CASSPGEGGIQPQHF. The CDR3 DNA is TGTGCCAGCTCTCCCGGGGAGGGAGGAATTCAGCCCCAGCATTTT.

The chain links TRBV2 to TRBJ2-1; D not resolved. This CDR3 contains 13 residues. Germline values: CDR1 SNHLY, CDR2 FYNNEI. The ends were cut back, 10 bases at V and 4 bases at J, with 14 bases in the middle. The CDR3 here is CATIPTGYNEQFF. The CDR3 bases are TGTGCCACCATACCAACGGGTTACAATGAGCAGTTCTTC. The whole variable domain, filled in from reference TRBV2 and TRBJ2-1, reads EPEVTQTPSHQVTQMGQEVILRCVPISNHLYFYWYRQILGQKVEFLVSFYNNEISEKSEIFDDQFSVERPDGSNFTLKIRSTKLEDSAMYFCATIPTGYNEQFFGPGTRLTVL.